Included here is one TCR beta chain sequence, with context. Its target is unknown. The germline V and J ends were trimmed by 5 bases and 3 bases, with 8 bases remaining between them. CDR3 size: 13 residues. The germline CDR1 and CDR2 sequences are ENHRY and SYGVKD. This entry is derived from a study of identical twins. Regarding the study as a whole: Twins showed weaker excess sharing in their beta out-of-frame sequences. Abundant cord blood beta clonotypes carried fewer insertions; memory repertoires showed none. Possibly, invariant MAIT and iNKT cells partly confounded zero-insertion analyses.

After template switching added a universal primer site, the resulting cDNA carried unique molecular identifiers. TCRdb re-derived calls from the 5' RACE reads in MiXCR, one entry per CDR3 protein. The sample consists of around 1.7 million distinct CDR3 sequences, around 33% of them appearing once. The sample consisted of cord blood. The chain links TRBV10-3 to TRBJ1-5, with D unclear. This receptor was identified in a newborn girl in good health. This CDR3 is CAISREYNQPQHF. The CDR3 DNA reads TGTGCCATCAGTCGGGAGTACAATCAGCCCCAGCATTTT.